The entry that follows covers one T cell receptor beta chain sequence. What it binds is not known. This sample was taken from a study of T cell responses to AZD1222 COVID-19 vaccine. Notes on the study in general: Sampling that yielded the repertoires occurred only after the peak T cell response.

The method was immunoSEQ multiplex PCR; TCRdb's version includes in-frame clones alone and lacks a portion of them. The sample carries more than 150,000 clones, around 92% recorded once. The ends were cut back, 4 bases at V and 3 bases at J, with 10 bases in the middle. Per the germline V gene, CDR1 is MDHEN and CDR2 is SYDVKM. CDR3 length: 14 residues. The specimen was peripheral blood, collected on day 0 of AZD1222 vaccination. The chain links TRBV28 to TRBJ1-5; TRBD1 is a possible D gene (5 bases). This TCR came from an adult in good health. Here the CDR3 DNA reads TGTGCCAGCAGTTGGTGGGGCCCCAATCAGCCCCAGCATTTT. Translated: CASSWWGPNQPQHF.